These 11 T cell receptor beta chains were all obtained from the same sample, sequenced in a study of T cell repertoires in cytomegalovirus infection. Each CDR3 protein is one row after TCRdb ran MiXCR on the reads. The sample gives hundreds of thousands of distinct CDR3 sequences, around 6.4% of which show up once; about 6.5% is in the top ten. The sequenced sample consisted of PBMCs. These TCRs come from a human donor in good health (CMV status not recorded). Some clones in this sample may be carry-over from other donors' samples.

This clonotype was observed many times. This sequence joins TRBV28 and TRBJ2-7, with D perhaps given as TRBD1 or TRBD2 (5 bases each). The CDR3 contains 12 residues. Germline CDR1 is MDHEN and CDR2 is SYDVKM. Trimming removed 5 bases from V and 5 bases from J, with 10 bases in between. The chain's CDR3 is CASSPVGDEQYF. The CDR3 nucleotides read TGTGCCAGCAGTCCGGTGGGGGACGAGCAGTACTTC.

This clonotype turned up a few times. The V and J genes are TRBV20-1 and TRBJ1-1, with D unclear. V lost 5 bases and J 0 bases, leaving 10 bases between the germline ends. The CDR3 runs to 13 residues. Germline V gene lookup returns CDR1 DFQATT and CDR2 SNEGSKA (reference sequence). CDR3 DNA: TGCAGTGCTTTGGAGAAGCTGAACACTGAAGCTTTCTTT. It specifies CSALEKLNTEAFF.

This clonotype was observed many times. The rearrangement joins TRBV12-3 or TRBV12-4 to TRBJ2-3; D unresolved. The CDR3 covers 17 residues. Between the trimmed V and J ends, which lost 4 bases and 0 bases, there was a span of 17 bases. As DNA, the CDR3 is TGTGCCAGCAGTTCTATAAAGACTGCCTCTAGCACAGATACGCAGTATTTT. Translating it yields CASSSIKTASSTDTQYF.

The chain carries TRBV27 and TRBJ2-7; D not certain. In germline, CDR1 is MNHEY, CDR2 SMNVEV (reference sequence). The CDR3 has 11 amino acids. V was shortened by 7 bases and J by 3 bases, with 7 bases between the two germline ends. The CDR3 loop is CASMGNYEQYF. CDR3 DNA sequence: TGTGCCAGCATGGGGAACTACGAGCAGTACTTC.

The table lists this clonotype with many counts. The chain joins TRBV7-2 to TRBJ2-5; 7 nucleotides agree with TRBD1. Germline-derived CDR1 and CDR2 are SGHTA and FQGNSA. CDR3 size: 13 residues. CDR3 amino acids: CAVERGQIETQYF. The CDR3 DNA reads TGTGCTGTCGAGAGGGGACAGATAGAGACCCAGTACTTC.

The sample holds many counts of this clonotype. V gene TRBV5-5 combines with J gene TRBJ2-2; TRBD1 aligns across 10 bases. Germline V gives CDR1 SGHKS, CDR2 YYEKEE (reference sequence). The length of the CDR3 is 17 residues. Trimming at V came to 2 bases and at J to 7 bases, leaving 11 bases not matched to a gene. This CDR3 is CASSLPPGQGSIGELFF. The CDR3 nucleotides are TGTGCCAGCAGCTTACCACCGGGACAGGGGTCGATCGGGGAGCTGTTTTTT.

This clonotype was seen at least ten times. V is TRBV6-2 or TRBV6-3 and J is TRBJ1-1; 8 nucleotides line up with TRBD1. Unmatched junction bases numbered 9, after V lost 3 bases and J lost 0 bases. CDR1 is MNHEY, CDR2 SVGEGT, per germline. The CDR3 is 17 residues long. This chain's CDR3 is CASSYNPGQGMNTEAFF. CDR3 DNA: TGTGCCAGCAGTTATAATCCAGGACAGGGTATGAACACTGAAGCTTTCTTT.

This clonotype appeared many times. The J gene is TRBJ2-1, the V gene TRBV30; TRBD1 might be the D (6 bases). The germline V gene encodes CDR1 GTSNPN and CDR2 SVGIG (reference sequence). The CDR3 contains 14 residues. Between the trimmed V and J ends, which lost 4 bases and 4 bases, there was a span of 14 bases. CDR3 DNA sequence: TGTGCCTGGACGACAGGAGACTTATACAATGAGCAGTTCTTC. This codes for CAWTTGDLYNEQFF.

This clonotype showed up many times. This chain connects TRBV2 to TRBJ1-5; 10 nucleotides align to TRBD1. The CDR3 extends over 15 amino acids. The junction had 6 bases not matched to a gene; V was cut back by 4 bases and J by 6 bases. Germline V lookup: CDR1 SNHLY, CDR2 FYNNEI. DNA for the CDR3: TGTGCCAGCAGTGGCGGGACAGGGGAGATTCAGCCCCAGCATTTT. Amino acids: CASSGGTGEIQPQHF. The whole variable domain, remainder taken from reference TRBV2 and TRBJ1-5, is EPEVTQTPSHQVTQMGQEVILRCVPISNHLYFYWYRQILGQKVEFLVSFYNNEISEKSEIFDDQFSVERPDGSNFTLKIRSTKLEDSAMYFCASSGGTGEIQPQHFGDGTRLSIL.

This clonotype was counted at least ten times. This chain uses TRBV6-2 or TRBV6-3 with TRBJ1-1, with D perhaps matching TRBD1 (5 bases). The V and J ends lost 2 bases and 10 bases respectively, with 11 bases between them. CDR3 length: 12 amino acids. Germline values: CDR1 MNHEY, CDR2 SVGEGT. The CDR3 loop is CASSYNAGRAFF. In DNA, the CDR3 is TGTGCCAGCAGTTACAATGCAGGGAGAGCTTTCTTT.

In its sample, this clonotype was seen many times. The CDR3 DNA follows: TGTGCCAGTAGTAAAAACAGGGGTTTTTTACCTGGGGCCAACGTCCTGACTTTC. This translates into CASSKNRGFLPGANVLTF. The chain combines TRBV19 with TRBJ2-6, with 7 bases that match TRBD1. The ends lost 4 bases at V and 2 bases at J; junction bases unmatched: 11. Per the germline V gene, CDR1 is LNHDA and CDR2 is SQIVND (reference sequence). The CDR3 spans 18 residues.